This entry lists 28 T cell receptor beta chains sequenced from one sample in a study of blood T cell repertoires in COVID-19. Sequenced by immunoSEQ multiplex PCR; TCRdb stores in-frame clones only, minus some. The sample includes approximately 220,000 clones, about four fifths of them seen just once. The specimen sequenced was PBMCs or T cells enriched from blood (not recorded which). The receptors derive from a woman between 35 and 50 years old with acute COVID-19.

V is TRBV5-1 and J is TRBJ2-3; 14 bases agree with TRBD2. V shed 8 bases and J 4 bases; nucleotides not matched to a gene: 9. Per germline, CDR1 SGHRS and CDR2 YFSETQ. The length of the CDR3 is 16 residues. DNA of the CDR3: TGCGCCAGTGGACTAGCGGGGGGCCCGCGGGCAGATACGCAGTATTTT. Amino acid sequence: CASGLAGGPRADTQYF.

This clone was seen a single time. This chain connects TRBV27 to TRBJ1-2, with 9 positions matching TRBD1. The CDR3 spans 14 residues. CDR1 is MNHEY, CDR2 SMNVEV, per germline (reference sequence). V was clipped by 6 bases and J by 2 bases; unmatched bases: 4. CDR3 sequence: CASRGTGTNYGYTF. The CDR3 nucleotides read TGTGCCAGCAGGGGGACAGGGACCAACTATGGCTACACCTTC.

This clone showed up just a few times. This rearrangement joins TRBV5-1 to TRBJ2-6; D might be TRBD1 (6 bases). Trimming pared 2 bases from V and 0 bases from J, leaving 15 bases between. This CDR3 has 18 residues. Germline lookup yields CDR1 SGHRS and CDR2 YFSETQ. This CDR3 is CASSLGGQLFSGANVLTF. Here the CDR3 DNA reads TGCGCCAGCAGCTTAGGTGGACAGTTGTTCTCTGGGGCCAACGTCCTGACTTTC. The full variable domain, in which reference TRBV5-1 and TRBJ2-6 provide the parts outside the CDR3, is KAGVTQTPRYLIKTRGQQVTLSCSPISGHRSVSWYQQTPGQGLQFLFEYFSETQRNKGNFPGRFSGRQFSNSRSEMNVSTLELGDSALYLCASSLGGQLFSGANVLTFGAGSRLTVL.

The chain has TRBV4-3 and TRBJ1-2; 9 bases fit TRBD1. The CDR3 extends over 17 amino acids. CDR1 and CDR2 from the germline V gene are LGHNA and YSLEER. V lost 0 bases, J lost 1 base, and 6 bases stayed unmatched. The CDR3 bases are TGCGCCAGCAGCCAAGAATATACGGGACAGGGTAACTATGGCTACACCTTC. Protein product: CASSQEYTGQGNYGYTF.

This chain uses TRBV7-2 with TRBJ1-6; D gene unclear. Trimming pared 1 base from V and 7 bases from J, leaving 14 bases between. The CDR3 covers 16 residues. Germline-derived CDR1 and CDR2 are SGHTA and FQGNSA. In DNA, the CDR3 is TGTGCCAGCAGCTTAGGTGGGCGGGGTGTGAATTCACCCCTCCACTTT. Its protein product is CASSLGGRGVNSPLHF.

This clone was seen more than once but under ten times. The chain recombines TRBV3-1 (or the pseudogene TRBV3-2) with TRBJ1-4; 8 nucleotides align to TRBD1. The CDR3 covers 13 residues. Trimming at V came to 2 bases and at J to 7 bases, leaving 0 bases not matched to a gene. Germline V gives CDR1 LGHDT, CDR2 YNNKEL (reference sequence). In DNA form, the CDR3 reads TGTGCCAGCAGCCAACAGGGGGCTGAAAAACTGTTTTTT. Its protein is CASSQQGAEKLFF.

This clone has more than one count but fewer than ten. The genes are TRBV28 and TRBJ1-2; 10 positions match TRBD1. CDR1 is MDHEN and CDR2 is SYDVKM in the germline V gene. The CDR3 contains 17 residues. J gave up 5 bases and V 5 bases, and 14 bases lay outside the gene matches. Written as DNA, the CDR3 is TGTGCCAGCAGTATTGTTAACCCGACAGGGGGCGAGTATGGCTACACCTTC. This sequence encodes CASSIVNPTGGEYGYTF.

The sample holds many counts of this clone. The chain uses TRBV7-9 and TRBJ1-1; TRBD1 might be the D (5 bases). This CDR3 region has 15 residues. V was cut by 5 bases and J by 4 bases, with 17 bases left in between. CDR1 is SEHNR and CDR2 is FQNEAQ in the germline V gene (reference sequence). The CDR3 reads CASSPTYGGSTEAFF. CDR3 nucleotide sequence: TGTGCCAGCAGCCCAACCTACGGGGGGTCCACTGAAGCTTTCTTT.

The chain joins TRBV4-1 to TRBJ2-1; tentative D call: TRBD2 (6 bases). Germline V CDR1 and CDR2: MGHRA, YSYEKL. This CDR3 region has 16 residues. Trimming cost V 3 bases and J 7 bases, with 19 bases left between them. The CDR3 DNA reads TGCGCCAGCAGCCATAACCGGGACTCCCTTAATAATGAGCAGTTCTTC. Translated, it gives CASSHNRDSLNNEQFF.

The genes are TRBV19 and TRBJ2-1, with TRBD1 matching over 9 bases. V trimming: 7 bases; J trimming: 6 bases; junction bases outside the gene matches: 4. The CDR3 totals 13 residues. Looked up from germline, CDR1 is LNHDA and CDR2 is SQIVND (reference sequence). In DNA, the CDR3 is TGTGCCAGTACGAGGACAGGGGTCAATGAGCAGTTCTTC. This sequence encodes CASTRTGVNEQFF.

This rearrangement joins TRBV28 to TRBJ1-2; the D is unclear. The V end was cut by 4 bases, the J end by 7 bases, with 22 bases between. CDR3 size: 16 residues. Germline V gene lookup returns CDR1 MDHEN and CDR2 SYDVKM. The CDR3 here is CASSSPAGVRAAGYTF. The CDR3 bases are TGTGCCAGCAGTTCCCCGGCCGGGGTGCGGGCAGCTGGCTACACCTTC.

The CDR3 loop reads CASSQPTGAGTNTGELFF. CDR3 nucleotides: TGTGCCAGCAGCCAACCAACAGGGGCGGGAACGAACACCGGGGAGCTGTTTTTT. This chain connects TRBV4-2 to TRBJ2-2; a weak D match, TRBD1 (7 bases). Trimming removed 2 bases at V and 0 bases at J, with 16 bases between. The CDR3 extends over 18 amino acids. The germline V gene has CDR1 LGHNA and CDR2 YNFKEQ.

J is TRBJ1-6 and V is TRBV7-9; 7 nucleotides align to TRBD1. Germline V lookup: CDR1 SEHNR, CDR2 FQNEAQ (reference sequence). CDR3 length: 16 amino acids. Trimming at V came to 5 bases and at J to 1 base, leaving 5 bases not matched to a gene. Here the CDR3 reads CASSINRGSYNSPLHF. The CDR3 nucleotides read TGTGCCAGCAGCATCAACAGGGGATCCTATAATTCACCCCTCCACTTT.

This clone was counted between two and nine times. CDR3 residues: CASSSGLTGLHEQYF. The CDR3 DNA sequence: TGTGCCAGCAGCTCGGGACTAACCGGCTTGCACGAGCAGTACTTC. This sequence joins TRBV7-3 and TRBJ2-7; TRBD2 agrees at 7 bases. The V segment lost 4 bases and the J segment 5 bases; nucleotides outside the gene matches: 11. Germline values: CDR1 SGHTA, CDR2 FQGTGA. This CDR3 is built from 15 residues.

The chain recombines TRBV18 with TRBJ1-2; 11 nucleotides agree with TRBD1. In germline, CDR1 is KGHSH, CDR2 LQKENI. V trimming: 4 bases; J trimming: 3 bases; junction bases outside the gene matches: 4. The CDR3 covers 15 residues. The CDR3 sequence is CASSQGQGVHYGYTF. The CDR3 nucleotides are TGTGCCAGCTCACAGGGACAGGGGGTACACTATGGCTACACCTTC.

CDR3 loop: CASSPRAAGGLRIQYF. The CDR3 nucleotides are TGTGCCAGCAGCCCTCGGGCTGCAGGGGGCTTAAGGATCCAGTACTTC. The genes are TRBV14 and TRBJ2-5; 8 bases are shared with TRBD1. The V segment lost 4 bases and the J segment 10 bases; nucleotides outside the gene matches: 17. The germline gives CDR1 SGHDN, CDR2 FVKESK. This CDR3 contains 16 residues. The whole variable domain, remainder taken from reference TRBV14 and TRBJ2-5, is EAGVTQFPSHSVIEKGQTVTLRCDPISGHDNLYWYRRVMGKEIKFLLHFVKESKQDESGMPNNRFLAERTGGTYSTLKVQPAELEDSGVYFCASSPRAAGGLRIQYFGPGTRLLVL.

The rearrangement links TRBV28 to TRBJ1-1, with TRBD1 identical over 7 bases. The CDR3 has 13 amino acids. Trimming at V came to 7 bases and at J to 5 bases, leaving 7 bases not matched to a gene. Germline lookup yields CDR1 MDHEN and CDR2 SYDVKM. DNA for the CDR3: TGTGCCAGCACTAGACAGGGAGGTACTGAAGCTTTCTTT. It codes for CASTRQGGTEAFF. The whole variable domain, filled in from reference TRBV28 and TRBJ1-1, reads DVKVTQSSRYLVKRTGEKVFLECVQDMDHENMFWYRQDPGLGLRLIYFSYDVKMKEKGDIPEGYSVSREKKERFSLILESASTNQTSMYLCASTRQGGTEAFFGQGTRLTVV.

V is TRBV27 and J is TRBJ1-5; 9 nucleotides match TRBD1. V gave up 6 bases and J gave up 5 bases; unmatched junction bases: 8. CDR3 length: 15 residues. Germline V gives CDR1 MNHEY, CDR2 SMNVEV (reference sequence). CDR3 loop: CASSTGTGRYQPQHF. The CDR3 DNA follows: TGTGCCAGCAGCACCGGGACAGGGAGGTATCAGCCCCAGCATTTT.

V is TRBV11-2 and J is TRBJ1-2; D uncertain. V lost 5 bases and J 7 bases, leaving 11 bases between the germline ends. The CDR3 sequence is 12 residues long. Germline assignment: CDR1 SGHAT and CDR2 FQNNGV. This CDR3 reads CASSLLAGGYTF. The CDR3 DNA reads as TGTGCCAGCAGCCTTTTAGCGGGTGGCTACACCTTC.

The CDR3 spells CASSLFVGELFF. The CDR3, as DNA: TGTGCCAGCTCATTATTCGTCGGGGAGCTGTTTTTT. The rearrangement links TRBV18 to TRBJ2-2; no firm D call. The CDR3 runs 12 residues. Deletions cut 5 bases from V and 7 bases from J, with 8 bases between. The germline V gene has CDR1 KGHSH and CDR2 LQKENI. Based on the CDR3 plus reference TRBV18 and TRBJ2-2, the full variable domain is NAGVMQNPRHLVRRRGQEARLRCSPMKGHSHVYWYRQLPEEGLKFMVYLQKENIIDESGMPKERFSAEFPKEGPSILRIQQVVRGDSAAYFCASSLFVGELFFGEGSRLTVL.

V is TRBV28 and J is TRBJ2-7, with 8 bases that match TRBD2. CDR1 and CDR2 (germline): MDHEN, SYDVKM. The CDR3 is 15 amino acids. With 5 bases clipped from V and 0 bases from J, the junction kept 6 bases outside the gene matches. This CDR3 reads CASSPHTSGSYEQYF. The CDR3 nucleotides are TGTGCCAGCAGTCCCCATACTAGCGGCTCCTACGAGCAGTACTTC.

The chain is built from TRBV18 and TRBJ1-1, with a weak D call TRBD1 (6 bases). The V end lost 8 bases, the J end lost 1 base, and 14 bases lay between the germline ends. From germline, CDR1 is KGHSH and CDR2 LQKENI. The CDR3 consists of 14 residues. CDR3 sequence reads: CASRLKQGNTEAFF. The CDR3 region has the DNA TGTGCCAGCCGCCTAAAACAGGGGAACACTGAAGCTTTCTTT.

Concerning this clone: The same CDR3 is also encoded by other DNA sequences in this sample. CDR3 bases: TGTGCCAGCAGTTACGACGACAGGTCCAATCAGCCCCAGCATTTT. Residues: CASSYDDRSNQPQHF. This sequence joins TRBV6-6 and TRBJ1-5; maybe TRBD1 (6 bases). CDR3 length: 15 residues. CDR1 and CDR2 from the germline V gene are MNHNY and SVGAGI (reference sequence). With 2 bases removed from V and 3 bases from J, the gap between germline ends came to 11 bases.

The chain uses TRBV11-1 and TRBJ2-1; D remains ambiguous. V dropped 2 bases and J dropped 12 bases, with 23 bases sitting between them. Per the germline V gene, CDR1 is SGHAT and CDR2 is FQDESV (reference sequence). This CDR3 region has 16 residues. This chain's CDR3 is CASSLSPDFASTSQFF. CDR3 sequence (DNA): TGTGCCAGCAGCTTATCCCCCGACTTCGCCTCAACGTCGCAGTTCTTC. Together with reference TRBV11-1 and TRBJ2-1, the CDR3 gives the full variable domain: EAEVAQSPRYKITEKSQAVAFWCDPISGHATLYWYRQILGQGPELLVQFQDESVVDDSQLPKDRFSAERLKGVDSTLKIQPAELGDSAMYLCASSLSPDFASTSQFFGPGTRLTVL.

The gene calls are TRBV30 and TRBJ1-2, with 8 nucleotides matching TRBD1. J was trimmed by 7 bases and V by 4 bases; bases with no gene match: 8. CDR1 is GTSNPN and CDR2 is SVGIG in the germline V gene (reference sequence). The CDR3 sequence is 13 residues long. CDR3 coding DNA: TGTGCCTGGATCACTGCCAGGGGGCCTGGCTACACCTTC. Amino acids: CAWITARGPGYTF.

V is TRBV6-2 or TRBV6-3 and J is TRBJ1-2, with TRBD1 matching over 7 bases. This CDR3 has 14 residues. Unmatched junction bases numbered 4, after V lost 2 bases and J lost 4 bases. Germline CDR1 and CDR2: MNHEY and SVGEGT. The CDR3 is CASSYRGTAYGYTF. As DNA, the CDR3 is TGTGCCAGCAGTTACCGCGGGACAGCCTATGGCTACACCTTC.

The V and J genes are TRBV28 and TRBJ1-1; 9 bases map to TRBD1. This CDR3 contains 15 residues. V lost 5 bases to trimming and J lost 1 base; unmatched junction nucleotides: 5. Germline V gene lookup returns CDR1 MDHEN and CDR2 SYDVKM. The CDR3 is CASSTGGAGNTEAFF. In DNA, the CDR3 is TGTGCCAGCAGTACAGGGGGCGCGGGGAACACTGAAGCTTTCTTT.

This rearrangement joins TRBV19 to TRBJ1-3; the D gene is possibly TRBD1 (6 bases). The length of the CDR3 is 16 residues. Per germline, CDR1 LNHDA and CDR2 SQIVND (reference sequence). Trimming removed 3 bases at V and 0 bases at J, with 12 bases between. The CDR3: CASSMAGQLSGNTIYF. The CDR3 DNA reads TGTGCCAGTAGTATGGCCGGACAGCTCTCTGGAAACACCATATATTTT.